This TCR beta chain was retrieved from a study of blood T cell repertoires in COVID-19. Researchers sorted participants into cohorts using their self-reported clinical history. Participants in the exposed group had met a COVID-19 case in the 2 weeks before joining the study. Method: immunoSEQ multiplex PCR; TCRdb's copy keeps in-frame clones and lacks some. This table holds 270,000 or so clones, 80% to 90% found once. This receptor was obtained from a woman aged 50 to 60 who had been exposed to COVID-19. Material for sequencing was PBMCs or T cells enriched from blood (not recorded which).

The CDR3 nucleotides are TGCGCCAGCAGCGTGGGACGGACTACGTACGAGCAGTACTTC. Encoded protein: CASSVGRTTYEQYF. This chain uses TRBV5-1 with TRBJ2-7; a possible D gene is TRBD2 (6 bases). This CDR3 spans 14 amino acids. From germline, CDR1 is SGHRS and CDR2 YFSETQ. V was trimmed by 4 bases and J by 4 bases, leaving 15 bases between them.